These T cell receptor beta chains were read from a single sample in a study of blood T cell repertoires in COVID-19. Sequencing used immunoSEQ multiplex PCR; TCRdb keeps in-frame clones, though not all of them. The sample lists some 89,000 clones, 80% to 90% seen once, with 15% in the top ten. Sequencing was done on a sample of peripheral blood. These receptors were taken from a human donor in a cohort sampled during active COVID-19. Each CDR3 is given with its conserved first and last residue. The D gene is left open where the match is weak. The listing skips clone size in some rows; elsewhere it reads once, few, many or a size class.

len,abundance,d_gene,v_gene,j_gene,CDR3nt,CDR3aa
13,few,TRBD1,TRBV4-1,TRBJ2-7,TGCGCCAGCAGCCAAACAGGGGGAGGCGAGCAGTACTTC,CASSQTGGGEQYF
15,once,-,TRBV5-4,TRBJ2-7,TGTGCCAGCAGCCCGGGTCCCAAGGAGGTCGGCGAGCAGTACTTC,CASSPGPKEVGEQYF
15,-,TRBD1,TRBV2,TRBJ1-4,TGTGCCAGCAGCCCAACGACAGGGGCGGGATGGGGACTGTTTTTT,CASSPTTGAGWGLFF
13,-,TRBD1,TRBV10-3,TRBJ2-7,TGTGCCAACCGACGGGACAGCTCCTACGAGCAGTACTTC,CANRRDSSYEQYF
15,-,TRBD2,TRBV27,TRBJ2-1,TGTGCCAGCAGTTGGCGGGAGGGCTCCTACAATGAGCAGTTCTTC,CASSWREGSYNEQFF
15,-,TRBD1,TRBV11-1,TRBJ1-1,TGTGCCAGCAGCCCACGGGACAGGGTTAACACTGAAGCTTTCTTT,CASSPRDRVNTEAFF
15,-,TRBD1,TRBV5-4,TRBJ1-1,TGTGCCGGCGGGACAGGGGGCGTATTTAACACTGAAGCTTTCTTT,CAGGTGGVFNTEAFF
17,-,TRBD2,TRBV4-1,TRBJ2-2,TGCGCCAGCAGCCAAGCTAGCGGGGAGCTCAACACCGGGGAGCTGTTTTTT,CASSQASGELNTGELFF
16,-,-,TRBV3-1/TRBV3-2,TRBJ2-3,TGTGCCAGCAGCCCTGCGGGCGGGGGCCTCGGGAATACGCAGTATTTT,CASSPAGGGLGNTQYF
15,-,-,TRBV2,TRBJ2-3,TGTGCCAGCAGTGGACAGGTGAGGAACACAGATACGCAGTATTTT,CASSGQVRNTDTQYF
16,-,-,TRBV5-1,TRBJ2-1,TGCGCCAGCAGCTTGGCTGCAAGGAGCTCCTACAATGAGCAGTTCTTC,CASSLAARSSYNEQFF
15,-,TRBD2,TRBV19,TRBJ2-1,TGTGCCAGTAGTATGACTAGCGGGAGGTACAATGAGCAGTTCTTC,CASSMTSGRYNEQFF
15,-,-,TRBV5-6,TRBJ2-7,TGTGCCAGCAGCCGGGGGTTATCAGGGGGTCACGAGCAGTACTTC,CASSRGLSGGHEQYF
18,-,TRBD2,TRBV11-3,TRBJ2-1,TGTGCCAGCAGCTTAGATCACCTAGCGGGAGGCTCCCACAATGAGCAGTTCTTC,CASSLDHLAGGSHNEQFF
15,-,-,TRBV19,TRBJ1-1,TGTGCCAGTAGTACCCGGACGGGGGGGAACACTGAAGCTTTCTTT,CASSTRTGGNTEAFF